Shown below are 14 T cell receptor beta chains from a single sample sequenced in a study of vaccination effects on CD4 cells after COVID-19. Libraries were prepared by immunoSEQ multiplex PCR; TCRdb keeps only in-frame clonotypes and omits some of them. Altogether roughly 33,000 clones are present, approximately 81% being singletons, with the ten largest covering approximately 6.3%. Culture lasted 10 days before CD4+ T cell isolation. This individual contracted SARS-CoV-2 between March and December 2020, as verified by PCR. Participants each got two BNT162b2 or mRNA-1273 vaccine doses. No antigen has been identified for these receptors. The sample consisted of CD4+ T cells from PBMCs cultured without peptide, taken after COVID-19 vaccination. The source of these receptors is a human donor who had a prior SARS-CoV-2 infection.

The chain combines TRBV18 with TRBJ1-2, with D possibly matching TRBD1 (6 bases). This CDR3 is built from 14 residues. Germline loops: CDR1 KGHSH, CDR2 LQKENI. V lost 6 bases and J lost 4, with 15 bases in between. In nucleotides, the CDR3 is TGTGCCAGCTCCACTGGGGGCGCGATCTATGGCTACACCTTC. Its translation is CASSTGGAIYGYTF.

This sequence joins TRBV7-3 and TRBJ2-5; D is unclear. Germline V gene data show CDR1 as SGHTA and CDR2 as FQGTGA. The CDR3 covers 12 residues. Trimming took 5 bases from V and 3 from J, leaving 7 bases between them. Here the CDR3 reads CASSQTEETQYF. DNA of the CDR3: TGTGCCAGCAGCCAAACCGAAGAGACCCAGTACTTC.

CDR3 residues: CATSDFNREEQFF. The CDR3, as DNA: TGTGCCACCAGTGATTTCAACAGGGAGGAGCAGTTCTTC. The chain has TRBV24-1 and TRBJ2-1; a possible D gene is TRBD1 (6 bases). V gave up 1 base and J gave up 10 bases, with 10 bases separating them. There are 13 residues in the CDR3. Germline CDR1 is KGHDR and CDR2 is SFDVKD.

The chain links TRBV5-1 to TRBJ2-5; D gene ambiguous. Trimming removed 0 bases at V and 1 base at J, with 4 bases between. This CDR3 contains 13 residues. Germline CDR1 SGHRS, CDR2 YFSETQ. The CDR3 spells CASSLGPQETQYF. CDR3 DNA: TGCGCCAGCAGCTTGGGACCCCAAGAGACCCAGTACTTC.

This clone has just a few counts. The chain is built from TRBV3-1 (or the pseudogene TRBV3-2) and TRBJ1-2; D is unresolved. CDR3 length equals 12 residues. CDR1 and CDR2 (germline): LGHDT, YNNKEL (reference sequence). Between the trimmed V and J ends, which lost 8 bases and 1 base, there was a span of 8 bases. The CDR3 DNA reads TGTGCCAGCTCGGGGTATAACTATGGCTACACCTTC. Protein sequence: CASSGYNYGYTF.

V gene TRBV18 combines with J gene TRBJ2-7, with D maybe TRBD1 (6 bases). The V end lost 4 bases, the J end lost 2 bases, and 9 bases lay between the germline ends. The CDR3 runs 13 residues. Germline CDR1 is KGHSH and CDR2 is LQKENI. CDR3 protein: CASSLDRTYEQYF. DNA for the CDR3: TGTGCCAGCTCACTTGACAGGACCTACGAGCAGTACTTC.

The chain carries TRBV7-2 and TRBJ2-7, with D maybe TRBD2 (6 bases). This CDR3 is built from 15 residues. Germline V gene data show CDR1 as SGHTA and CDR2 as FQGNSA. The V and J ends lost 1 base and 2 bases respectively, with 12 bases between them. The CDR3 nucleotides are TGTGCCAGCAGCTTAGTGGCTAGCGAGACCTACGAGCAGTACTTC. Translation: CASSLVASETYEQYF.

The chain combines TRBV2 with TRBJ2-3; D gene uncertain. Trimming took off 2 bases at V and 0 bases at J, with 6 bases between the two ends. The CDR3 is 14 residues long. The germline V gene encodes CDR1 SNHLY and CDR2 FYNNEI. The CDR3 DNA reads TGTGCCAGCAGTGAAAGCTCCAGCACAGATACGCAGTATTTT. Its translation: CASSESSSTDTQYF.

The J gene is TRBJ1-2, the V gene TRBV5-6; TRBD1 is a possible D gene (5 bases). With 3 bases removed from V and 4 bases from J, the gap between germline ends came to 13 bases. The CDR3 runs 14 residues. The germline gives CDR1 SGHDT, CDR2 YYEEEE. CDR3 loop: CASSSPGLFYGYTF. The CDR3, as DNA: TGTGCCAGCAGCTCCCCGGGACTATTCTATGGCTACACCTTC.

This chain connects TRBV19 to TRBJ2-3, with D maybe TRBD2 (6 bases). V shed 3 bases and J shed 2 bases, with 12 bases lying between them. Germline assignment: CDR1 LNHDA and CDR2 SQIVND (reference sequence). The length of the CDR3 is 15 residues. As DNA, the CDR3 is TGTGCCAGTAGTATTGGGCTAGCGATCACAGATACGCAGTATTTT. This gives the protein CASSIGLAITDTQYF.

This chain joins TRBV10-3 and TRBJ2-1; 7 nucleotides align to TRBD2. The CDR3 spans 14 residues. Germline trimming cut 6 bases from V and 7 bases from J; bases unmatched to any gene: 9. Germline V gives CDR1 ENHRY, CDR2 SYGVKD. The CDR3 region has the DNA TGTGCCATCAGGCCTAGCGGTTTCGGGAATGAGCAGTTCTTC. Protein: CAIRPSGFGNEQFF.

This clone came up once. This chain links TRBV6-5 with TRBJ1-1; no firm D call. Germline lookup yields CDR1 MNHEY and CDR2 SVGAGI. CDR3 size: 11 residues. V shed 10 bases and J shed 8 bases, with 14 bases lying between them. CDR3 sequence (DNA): TGTGCCATTCGAAATCGGGGAGAAGCTTTCTTT. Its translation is CAIRNRGEAFF.

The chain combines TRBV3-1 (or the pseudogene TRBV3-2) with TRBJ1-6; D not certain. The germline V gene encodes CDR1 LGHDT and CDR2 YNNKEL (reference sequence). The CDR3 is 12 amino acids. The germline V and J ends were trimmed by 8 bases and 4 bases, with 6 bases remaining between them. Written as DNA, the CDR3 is TGTGCCAGCCTCGGATATAATTCACCCCTCCACTTT. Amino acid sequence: CASLGYNSPLHF.

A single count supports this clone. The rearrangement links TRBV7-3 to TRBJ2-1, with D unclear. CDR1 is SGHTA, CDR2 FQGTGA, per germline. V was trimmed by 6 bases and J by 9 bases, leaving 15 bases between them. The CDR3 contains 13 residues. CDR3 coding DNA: TGTGCCAGCAGTTTCGTGGGTATGGGTGAGCAGTTCTTC. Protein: CASSFVGMGEQFF.